This TCR beta chain was captured in a study of T cell repertoires in cytomegalovirus infection. Study background: It can be stated that public TCR beta signatures indicated CMV infection as well as a matching HLA type.

TCRdb passed the reads through MiXCR, listing each CDR3 protein once. The data contain a few hundred thousand distinct CDR3 sequences, around 15% of them singletons. This clonotype was counted a few times. Its antigen is not identified. General observations from the study: HLA-C-restricted CMV clonotypes gave the most frequent clonotype in two of eight donors. The study identified carriers of CMV plus the relevant HLA from cumulative public TCR beta family frequency.

Per germline, CDR1 LNHNV and CDR2 YYDKDF (reference sequence). V was cut by 0 bases and J by 7 bases, with 16 bases left in between. CDR3 length equals 15 residues. The chain recombines TRBV15 with TRBJ2-7; D is unclear. The TCR originated in a human donor in good health (CMV status not recorded). Some clones in this sample may be carry-over from other donors' samples. Sequenced input: PBMCs. In DNA, the CDR3 is TGTGCCACCAGCAGAGAGTTAGACATACCTGGAGAGCAGTACTTC. Residues: CATSRELDIPGEQYF.